This entry describes one TCR beta chain. The data originate from a study of shared clonotypes between healthy human individuals. In the study's own analysis: In the immunoSEQ data, sequences were junction-only and lacked quality scores, so filtering differed. Measured with immunoSEQ multiplex PCR; TCRdb has only the in-frame clones, and not every one. The DNA gave D and trimming, while V, J and clone size come from that table. The top ten clones hold more than 0.1% of a sample with some 2.1 million clones, 95% of them seen once. CD45RA-negative memory and CD45RA+ naive subsets were split from the CD4+ cells. V lost 0 bases and J lost 8, with 13 bases in between. This CDR3 contains 14 residues. Germline CDR1 reads MNHEY; CDR2 reads SVGAGI.

Sequenced: naive CD4+ T cells sorted from blood. Specified subset: CD45RA+ positively selected. The chain employs TRBV6-5 and TRBJ1-2, with D possibly being TRBD1 (6 bases). This receptor was identified in a young man in good health. The CDR3 DNA is TGTGCCAGCAGTTACTCGGGGGCGCCGGGGGGCTACACCTTC. Its translation: CASSYSGAPGGYTF.